A single sample is the source of the 29 T cell receptor beta chains below, sequenced in a study of cytomegalovirus exposure and HLA in healthy donors. Vbeta (60) and Jbeta (13) primers were used in the PCR. TCRdb's copy holds only in-frame clones and misses some; the assay was immunoSEQ multiplex PCR. This sample has 130,000 to 150,000 clones; roughly 80% occur once, and the top ten carry approximately 4.2%. Sequencing was carried out using PBMCs. The receptor set was obtained from a woman aged 40 to 50 in good health and CMV-seropositive.

This clone has just one count. The V gene is TRBV7-3, the J gene TRBJ2-7; possibly TRBD1 for D (6 bases). The CDR3 sequence is 16 residues long. Germline loops: CDR1 SGHTA, CDR2 FQGTGA. Trimming took off 1 base at V and 7 bases at J, with 20 bases between the two ends. CDR3 protein: CASSLRGTSIYEEQYF. The CDR3 coding sequence is TGTGCCAGCAGCTTAAGGGGGACATCTATTTACGAGGAGCAGTACTTC.

This clone was counted between two and nine times. This rearrangement joins TRBV2 to TRBJ1-3; D remains ambiguous. The CDR3 is 13 residues long. V lost 7 bases, J lost 2 bases, and 9 bases lay in between. Germline V gene sequence: CDR1 SNHLY, CDR2 FYNNEI. The CDR3 loop is CASTILTGNTIYF. CDR3 nucleotide sequence: TGTGCCAGCACTATCTTAACTGGAAACACCATATATTTT. Looking up the rest from reference TRBV2 and TRBJ1-3 gives the full variable domain: EPEVTQTPSHQVTQMGQEVILRCVPISNHLYFYWYRQILGQKVEFLVSFYNNEISEKSEIFDDQFSVERPDGSNFTLKIRSTKLEDSAMYFCASTILTGNTIYFGEGSWLTVV.

The chain combines TRBV21-1 with TRBJ2-7; the table's TRBD2 call for D was not verified on the DNA. TRBV21-1 is shown as a pseudogene. CDR3 length: 18 residues. CDR3 residues: CASSPSGKKNPGVCEQYF. In nucleotides, the CDR3 is TGTGCCAGCAGCCCCAGCGGGAAGAAAAACCCGGGGGTCTGCGAGCAGTACTTC.

Concerning this clone itself: The germline gene is not matched at one end of the junction; a read error may be the cause. Other DNA sequences in this sample translate to the same CDR3. The rearrangement links TRBV28 to TRBJ2-3; TRBD1 matches 10 bases. From germline, CDR1 is MDHEN and CDR2 SYDVKM. The CDR3 runs to 14 residues. CDR3 residues: CASSQTGGTDTQYF. CDR3 nucleotide sequence: TGTGCCAGCAGCCAGACAGGGGGCACAGATACGCAATATTTT.

The chain links TRBV14 to TRBJ1-2; TRBD1 is a possible D gene (5 bases). The CDR3 loop spans 13 amino acids. Trimming removed 4 bases at V and 7 bases at J, with 13 bases between. The germline V gene encodes CDR1 SGHDN and CDR2 FVKESK. In DNA form, the CDR3 reads TGTGCCAGCAGCCCATTCCAGGGTACTGGCTACACCTTC. Translation gives CASSPFQGTGYTF.

The V gene is TRBV2, the J gene TRBJ1-3; D not certain. The CDR3 extends over 13 amino acids. The germline CDR1 and CDR2 sequences are SNHLY and FYNNEI. The V gene lost 9 bases and the J gene lost 2 bases, with 11 bases spanning the gap. CDR3 nucleotide sequence: TGTGCCAGTGCGGCCCTAGCTGGAAACACCATATATTTT. Its protein product is CASAALAGNTIYF.

The rearrangement joins TRBV5-1 to TRBJ2-1; TRBD1 agrees at 11 bases. CDR1 is SGHRS, CDR2 YFSETQ, per germline. The junction had 23 bases not matched to a gene; V was cut back by 0 bases and J by 0 bases. This CDR3 region has 24 residues. CDR3 amino acids: CASSLANFIPGTGGALSSYNEQFF. The DNA for the CDR3 is TGCGCCAGCAGCTTGGCCAATTTCATCCCCGGGACAGGGGGAGCCCTGAGCTCCTACAATGAGCAGTTCTTC.

This chain links TRBV6-6 with TRBJ2-4; D gene ambiguous. The germline V and J ends were trimmed by 0 bases and 5 bases, with 8 bases remaining between them. CDR3 length: 14 amino acids. CDR1 MNHNY and CDR2 SVGAGI come from the germline V gene (reference sequence). CDR3 sequence (DNA): TGTGCCAGCAGTTACTCACGGTCTCAAAACATTCAGTACTTC. This sequence encodes CASSYSRSQNIQYF.

A word on this clone: An end of the junction differs from the germline gene, which may be a read error. The chain employs TRBV5-1 and TRBJ1-2; TRBD1 aligns across 9 bases. The V gene's germline CDR1 is SGHRS and CDR2 YFSETQ. The CDR3 spans 13 residues. CDR3 bases: TGCGCCAGCACCAGGGACAGGGTTGATAACCTAACTTTC. Protein: CASTRDRVDNLTF.

The chain is built from TRBV6-5 and TRBJ2-7; possibly TRBD2 for D (6 bases). The CDR3 loop spans 14 amino acids. Trimming stripped 7 bases from V and 4 bases from J, with 17 bases between. CDR1 and CDR2 from the germline V gene are MNHEY and SVGAGI. The CDR3 sequence: CASNAGTGTYEQYF. CDR3 DNA: TGTGCCAGCAACGCCGGGACTGGTACATACGAGCAGTACTTC.

The rearrangement links TRBV28 to TRBJ2-7, with 8 bases matching TRBD1. Germline trimming cut 5 bases from V and 6 bases from J; bases unmatched to any gene: 9. This CDR3 contains 14 residues. Germline lookup yields CDR1 MDHEN and CDR2 SYDVKM. The CDR3 DNA reads TGTGCCAGCAGTAAGGACAGGGTGGAGGGCGAGCAGTACTTC. It specifies CASSKDRVEGEQYF. The variable domain in full, completed from reference TRBV28 and TRBJ2-7, reads DVKVTQSSRYLVKRTGEKVFLECVQDMDHENMFWYRQDPGLGLRLIYFSYDVKMKEKGDIPEGYSVSREKKERFSLILESASTNQTSMYLCASSKDRVEGEQYFGPGTRLTVT.

This clone was seen only once. The chain uses TRBV19 and TRBJ1-5; D is possibly TRBD1 (5 bases). Germline CDR1 LNHDA, CDR2 SQIVND (reference sequence). The CDR3 sequence is 15 residues long. With 6 bases removed from V and 4 bases from J, the gap between germline ends came to 16 bases. CDR3 sequence reads: CASREGRGSNQPQHF. CDR3 sequence (DNA): TGTGCCAGTAGGGAGGGGAGGGGTTCAAATCAGCCCCAGCATTTT.

The chain joins TRBV7-2 to TRBJ2-7; 10 nucleotides align to TRBD2. This CDR3 has 17 residues. Trimming took 1 base from V and 6 from J; bases not matched to a gene: 12. The V gene's germline CDR1 is SGHTA and CDR2 FQGNSA. This CDR3 is CASSLESGTSDPREQYF. The DNA for the CDR3 is TGTGCCAGCAGCTTAGAAAGCGGGACTAGCGACCCACGCGAGCAGTACTTC.

This sequence joins TRBV5-1 and TRBJ2-5, with TRBD2 matching over 8 bases. The better agreement between TRBJ2-7 and the DNA end casts doubt on the J call. The CDR3 loop spans 20 amino acids. CDR1 is SGHRS and CDR2 is YFSETQ in the germline V gene. The CDR3, as DNA: TGCGCCAGCAGCCCGGAGCGTGGGGGTGTAGCTAGGACTAGCCCCTACGAGCAGTACTTC. Protein: CASSPERGGVARTSPYEQYF.

The V gene is TRBV19, the J gene TRBJ2-7; tentative D call: TRBD2 (5 bases). Trimming cost V 3 bases and J 3 bases, with 12 bases left between them. Germline V gene lookup returns CDR1 LNHDA and CDR2 SQIVND (reference sequence). The CDR3 contains 14 residues. CDR3 loop: CASSMTGKDYEQYF. The CDR3, as DNA: TGTGCCAGTAGTATGACGGGGAAGGACTACGAGCAGTACTTC.

V usage is TRBV5-1 and J usage is TRBJ2-7; possible D gene TRBD1, 5 bases. From germline, CDR1 is SGHRS and CDR2 YFSETQ. Trimming removed 4 bases from V and 3 bases from J, with 11 bases in between. The CDR3 length is 13 residues. CDR3 region: CASSNVRDYEQYF. As DNA, the CDR3 is TGCGCCAGCAGCAATGTCAGGGACTACGAGCAGTACTTC.

The chain's CDR3 is CASQDRGQLSSYEQYF. In nucleotides, the CDR3 is TGTGCCAGCCAAGATCGGGGACAGCTGAGCTCCTACGAGCAGTACTTC. This chain uses TRBV25-1 with TRBJ2-7, with 7 positions matching TRBD1. Germline CDR1 and CDR2: MGHDK and SYGVNS. CDR3 size: 16 residues. Losses at the gene ends were 8 bases for V and 0 bases for J; bases not matched to a gene: 13.

The J gene is TRBJ2-1, the V gene TRBV5-6; TRBD2 aligns across 7 bases. Germline assignment: CDR1 SGHDT and CDR2 YYEEEE. V lost 6 bases to trimming and J lost 6 bases; unmatched junction nucleotides: 12. The CDR3 sequence is 15 residues long. CDR3 nucleotide sequence: TGTGCCAGCACCTCAGCGGGGTCGGTCCGCAATGAGCAGTTCTTC. This gives the protein CASTSAGSVRNEQFF.

The chain carries TRBV15 and TRBJ2-7; 8 nucleotides align to TRBD1. V lost 6 bases to trimming and J lost 3 bases; unmatched junction nucleotides: 4. The CDR3 covers 13 residues. Germline lookup yields CDR1 LNHNV and CDR2 YYDKDF (reference sequence). Written as DNA, the CDR3 is TGTGCCACCAGTCCGGGACAGGTCTACGAGCAGTACTTC. This sequence encodes CATSPGQVYEQYF.

The V and J genes are TRBV5-4 and TRBJ2-2, with 13 bases aligning to TRBD2. This CDR3 region has 16 residues. Germline CDR1 SGHNT, CDR2 YYREEE (reference sequence). The trim removed 4 bases at V and 6 bases at J, leaving 6 bases unmatched. Here the CDR3 DNA reads TGTGCCAGCAGCCTCGGACTAGCGGGAGTCGCCGGGGAGCTGTTTTTT. Translation gives CASSLGLAGVAGELFF.

This rearrangement joins TRBV5-4 to TRBJ1-1, with TRBD1 identical over 9 bases. Germline trimming cut 2 bases from V and 0 bases from J; bases unmatched to any gene: 5. Germline CDR1 SGHNT, CDR2 YYREEE (reference sequence). The CDR3 sequence is 16 residues long. CDR3 nucleotides: TGTGCCAGCAGCTTTTGGGACAGGGTATTGAACACTGAAGCTTTCTTT. Translated: CASSFWDRVLNTEAFF.

The sample holds one count of this clone. The chain couples TRBV27 to TRBJ2-5; 8 bases line up with TRBD2. The DNA matches TRBJ2-7 better at its end, which makes the J call doubtful. This CDR3 region has 14 residues. CDR1 and CDR2 from the germline V gene are MNHEY and SMNVEV (reference sequence). CDR3 DNA: TGTGCCAGCAGTTCGTTTACGGGGGGGGACGAGCAGTACTTC. It codes for CASSSFTGGDEQYF.

The chain recombines TRBV30 with TRBJ1-1; the D gene is possibly TRBD1 (6 bases). The CDR3 covers 14 residues. The V end was cut by 3 bases, the J end by 6 bases, with 17 bases between. In germline, CDR1 is GTSNPN, CDR2 SVGIG (reference sequence). CDR3 region: CAWRGAEGLPEAFF. In DNA form, the CDR3 reads TGTGCCTGGAGGGGGGCAGAGGGTCTCCCTGAAGCTTTCTTT.

The genes are TRBV10-3 and TRBJ1-6; 7 positions match TRBD1. V lost 2 bases to trimming and J lost 4 bases; unmatched junction nucleotides: 5. CDR1 is ENHRY and CDR2 is SYGVKD in the germline V gene. There are 16 residues in the CDR3. The CDR3 region has the DNA TGTGCCATCAGTGAGCCAATCAGGGGGTATAATTCACCCCTCCACTTT. Protein product: CAISEPIRGYNSPLHF.

This chain links TRBV10-3 with TRBJ1-6, with 10 bases fitting TRBD1. This CDR3 is built from 16 residues. Germline-derived CDR1 and CDR2 are ENHRY and SYGVKD. The V and J ends lost 2 bases and 9 bases, in that order; junction bases with no gene match: 7. In DNA, the CDR3 is TGTGCCATCAGTGAGGGGTTTGGGGACAGGGGTTCACCCCTCCACTTT. Protein: CAISEGFGDRGSPLHF.

This rearrangement joins TRBV20-1 to TRBJ1-1, with D unclear. The CDR3 sequence is 11 residues long. The germline V gene encodes CDR1 DFQATT and CDR2 SNEGSKA (reference sequence). The V end lost 5 bases, the J end lost 0 bases, and 4 bases lay between the germline ends. The CDR3 DNA reads as TGCAGTGCTTCAGTGAACACTGAAGCTTTCTTT. Protein sequence: CSASVNTEAFF.

The rearrangement uses TRBV5-4 and TRBJ1-2, with a possible D match to TRBD1 (5 bases). Germline lookup yields CDR1 SGHNT and CDR2 YYREEE (reference sequence). Deletions cut 2 bases from V and 5 bases from J, with 22 bases between. This CDR3 comprises 17 residues. The CDR3 is CASSLEDVDGGIYGYTF. The CDR3 DNA reads as TGTGCCAGCAGCTTAGAAGATGTGGACGGGGGTATTTATGGCTACACCTTC.

In its sample, this clone was seen a few times. The V call is TRBV5-4, the J call TRBJ2-1; 10 nucleotides match TRBD2. Germline V gene sequence: CDR1 SGHNT, CDR2 YYREEE (reference sequence). The CDR3 spans 16 residues. Unmatched junction bases numbered 6, after V lost 4 bases and J lost 2 bases. The chain's CDR3 is CASSVLAGDPYNEQFF. CDR3 DNA sequence: TGTGCCAGCAGCGTCCTAGCGGGGGACCCCTACAATGAGCAGTTCTTC.

This chain joins TRBV19 and TRBJ2-7, with D perhaps TRBD1 (6 bases). V shed 3 bases and J shed 6 bases, with 15 bases lying between them. The CDR3 spans 14 residues. Germline V gene sequence: CDR1 LNHDA, CDR2 SQIVND (reference sequence). The CDR3 here is CASSIGGARVEQYF. The CDR3 DNA reads as TGTGCCAGTAGTATTGGGGGCGCGAGGGTCGAGCAGTACTTC.